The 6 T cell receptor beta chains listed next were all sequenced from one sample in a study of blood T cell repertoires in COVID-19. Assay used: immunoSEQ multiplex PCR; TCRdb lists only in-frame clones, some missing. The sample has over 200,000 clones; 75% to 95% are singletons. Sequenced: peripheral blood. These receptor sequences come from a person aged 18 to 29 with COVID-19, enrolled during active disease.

CDR3 residues: CASSYRSDHPGTQYF. The CDR3 DNA sequence: TGTGCCAGCAGCTACCGTAGCGATCACCCGGGTACGCAGTATTTT. The chain employs TRBV7-9 and TRBJ2-3; maybe TRBD2 (5 bases). The CDR3 totals 15 residues. Germline V gives CDR1 SEHNR, CDR2 FQNEAQ (reference sequence). Trimming stripped 4 bases from V and 8 bases from J, with 19 bases between.

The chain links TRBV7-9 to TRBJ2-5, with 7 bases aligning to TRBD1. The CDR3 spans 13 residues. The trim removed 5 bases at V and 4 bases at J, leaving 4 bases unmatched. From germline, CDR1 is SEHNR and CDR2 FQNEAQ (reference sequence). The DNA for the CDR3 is TGTGCCAGCAGCGGCGAGGGGGCAGAGACCCAGTACTTC. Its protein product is CASSGEGAETQYF.

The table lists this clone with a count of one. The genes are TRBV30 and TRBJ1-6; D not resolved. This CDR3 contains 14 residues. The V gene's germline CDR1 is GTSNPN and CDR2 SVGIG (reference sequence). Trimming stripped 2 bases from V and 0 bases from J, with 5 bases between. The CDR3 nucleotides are TGTGCCTGGAGTACGAGCTCCTATAATTCACCCCTCCACTTT. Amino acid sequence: CAWSTSSYNSPLHF.

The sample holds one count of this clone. DNA of the CDR3: TGCGCCAGCAGCGAGGGGACAGGGGGGCAGCCCCAGCATTTT. Encoded protein: CASSEGTGGQPQHF. This chain links TRBV5-1 with TRBJ1-5; 11 bases align to TRBD1. This CDR3 has 14 amino acids. CDR1 and CDR2 (germline): SGHRS, YFSETQ. With V trimmed by 4 bases and J by 7 bases, 4 bases remained unmatched. Full variable domain (remainder filled in from reference TRBV5-1 and TRBJ1-5): KAGVTQTPRYLIKTRGQQVTLSCSPISGHRSVSWYQQTPGQGLQFLFEYFSETQRNKGNFPGRFSGRQFSNSRSEMNVSTLELGDSALYLCASSEGTGGQPQHFGDGTRLSIL.

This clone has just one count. The CDR3: CASSEGLETATYEQYF. The CDR3 region has the DNA TGTGCCAGCAGTGAAGGACTAGAGACGGCGACCTACGAGCAGTACTTC. V usage is TRBV2 and J usage is TRBJ2-7, with D possibly matching TRBD2 (6 bases). The CDR3 spans 16 residues. In germline, CDR1 is SNHLY, CDR2 FYNNEI. The V end lost 1 base, the J end lost 2 bases, and 15 bases lay between the germline ends.

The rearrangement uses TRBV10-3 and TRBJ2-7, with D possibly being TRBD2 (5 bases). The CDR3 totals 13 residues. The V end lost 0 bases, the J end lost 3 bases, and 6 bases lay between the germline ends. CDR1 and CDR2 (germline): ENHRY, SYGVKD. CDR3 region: CAISESEGYEQYF. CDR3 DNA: TGTGCCATCAGTGAGTCCGAGGGCTACGAGCAGTACTTC.